The 27 T cell receptor beta chains below all came from one sample that was sequenced in a study of shared clonotypes between healthy human individuals. Using immunoSEQ multiplex PCR, the repertoire was profiled, and TCRdb retains in-frame clones only, with some absent. The sample comprises millions of clones, 90% to 95% of which are singletons, and 0.1% to 0.15% rests with the top ten. The source material was naive CD4+ T cells sorted from blood. Subset noted: CD45RA+ positively selected. These receptors came from a man younger than 35 in good health.

The chain joins TRBV27 to TRBJ2-7; TRBD1 matches at 9 bases. From germline, CDR1 is MNHEY and CDR2 SMNVEV (reference sequence). The V and J ends lost 5 bases and 5 bases, in that order; junction bases with no gene match: 4. The CDR3 is 13 amino acids. The CDR3 nucleotides read TGTGCCAGCAGTAGACAGGGGGGGCACGAGCAGTACTTC. Amino acids: CASSRQGGHEQYF.

The gene calls are TRBV2 and TRBJ2-1, with 8 positions matching TRBD2. The trim removed 6 bases at V and 2 bases at J, leaving 12 bases unmatched. The CDR3 runs 17 residues. Germline CDR1 SNHLY, CDR2 FYNNEI. The CDR3 bases are TGTGCCAGCAGCCGACTGACACCGGGACTAGCCTACAATGAGCAGTTCTTC. Its translation: CASSRLTPGLAYNEQFF.

Concerning this clone: This specimen includes other DNA sequences encoding the same CDR3. The chain uses TRBV18 and TRBJ2-7; D is perhaps TRBD1 (6 bases). Germline V gene data show CDR1 as KGHSH and CDR2 as LQKENI. V shed 3 bases and J shed 7 bases, with 13 bases lying between them. The CDR3 extends over 13 amino acids. CDR3 in DNA: TGTGCCAGCTCACCTTCGGACAGTAGGGAGCAGTACTTC. Its translation is CASSPSDSREQYF.

The rearrangement links TRBV7-2 to TRBJ2-2; 9 nucleotides match TRBD1. This CDR3 has 14 residues. CDR1 is SGHTA, CDR2 FQGNSA, per germline. V lost 6 bases to trimming and J lost 6 bases; unmatched junction nucleotides: 5. The CDR3 DNA sequence: TGTGCCAGCAGGGATACAGGGGGCGCCGGGGAGCTGTTTTTT. The encoded protein is CASRDTGGAGELFF.

The V and J genes are TRBV6-6 and TRBJ1-2, with 8 bases identical to TRBD1. This CDR3 contains 15 residues. After removal of 0 bases from V and 6 bases from J, the junction contained 6 bases not matched to a gene. Germline V gene data show CDR1 as MNHNY and CDR2 as SVGAGI (reference sequence). The CDR3 DNA reads TGTGCCAGCAGTTACTCGGACCGGACAGGGCATGGCTACACCTTC. Its translation: CASSYSDRTGHGYTF.

To note about this clone: The same CDR3 is also encoded by other DNA sequences in this sample. The V call is TRBV9, the J call TRBJ2-5, with 7 bases fitting TRBD2. CDR1 is SGDLS, CDR2 YYNGEE, per germline. This CDR3 has 14 residues. V lost 0 bases to trimming and J lost 4 bases; unmatched junction nucleotides: 3. DNA for the CDR3: TGTGCCAGCAGCGTAGGTCCGGGGGGAGAGACCCAGTACTTC. As protein: CASSVGPGGETQYF.

V gene TRBV29-1 combines with J gene TRBJ1-1; 12 bases fit TRBD1. The CDR3 has 15 residues. V gave up 5 bases and J gave up 6 bases; unmatched junction bases: 10. Per the germline V gene, CDR1 is SQVTM and CDR2 is ANQGSEA. In DNA form, the CDR3 reads TGCAGCGTTAAACGGGACAGGGGGCTGGGGGCTGAAGCTTTCTTT. It encodes CSVKRDRGLGAEAFF.

Only one count was recorded for this clone. The chain combines TRBV30 with TRBJ2-5; 9 bases are shared with TRBD2. The CDR3 has 17 residues. The germline CDR1 and CDR2 sequences are GTSNPN and SVGIG (reference sequence). The ends lost 4 bases at V and 0 bases at J; junction bases unmatched: 12. The chain's CDR3 is CAWTQWGTSKYQETQYF. The CDR3 coding sequence is TGTGCCTGGACTCAATGGGGGACTAGCAAGTACCAAGAGACCCAGTACTTC.

The chain uses TRBV10-3 and TRBJ2-3; D may match TRBD1 or TRBD2 (5 bases each). The CDR3 length is 16 residues. V was clipped by 5 bases and J by 9 bases, with 24 bases between them. Germline V CDR1 and CDR2: ENHRY, SYGVKD. CDR3 nucleotides: TGTGCCATCAGTCAAACCGCCGGGACCCCCTCCGACACGCAGTATTTT. Translation: CAISQTAGTPSDTQYF.

The rearrangement joins TRBV6-1 to TRBJ1-6; D uncertain. Germline lookup yields CDR1 MNHNS and CDR2 SASEGT. There are 15 residues in the CDR3. Between the trimmed V and J ends, which lost 6 bases and 4 bases, there was a span of 13 bases. CDR3 bases: TGTGCCAGCAGCCAGACATTCGTTTATAATTCACCCCTCCACTTT. Its translation: CASSQTFVYNSPLHF.

The chain combines TRBV5-6 with TRBJ1-1; possibly TRBD1 for D (5 bases). Trimming pared 3 bases from V and 1 base from J, leaving 25 bases between. The CDR3 extends over 19 amino acids. Germline V gene sequence: CDR1 SGHDT, CDR2 YYEEEE. The CDR3 reads CASSWRHRQGGLSNTEAFF. CDR3 coding DNA: TGTGCCAGCAGCTGGCGGCATCGGCAGGGAGGCTTATCGAACACTGAAGCTTTCTTT. The whole variable domain, remainder taken from reference TRBV5-6 and TRBJ1-1, is DAGVTQSPTHLIKTRGQQVTLRCSPKSGHDTVSWYQQALGQGPQFIFQYYEEEERQRGNFPDRFSGHQFPNYSSELNVNALLLGDSALYLCASSWRHRQGGLSNTEAFFGQGTRLTVV.

This clone was recorded once. This sequence joins TRBV6-5 and TRBJ2-5; 9 bases are a match to TRBD2. Looked up from germline, CDR1 is MNHEY and CDR2 is SVGAGI. V lost 0 bases to trimming and J lost 7 bases; unmatched junction nucleotides: 9. There are 16 residues in the CDR3. CDR3 sequence reads: CASSYSKAGGGGTQYF. In DNA form, the CDR3 reads TGTGCCAGCAGTTACTCGAAGGCGGGAGGGGGTGGGACCCAGTACTTC.

V is TRBV28 and J is TRBJ1-2; D not certain. The V end was cut by 3 bases, the J end by 3 bases, with 8 bases between. From germline, CDR1 is MDHEN and CDR2 SYDVKM. There are 13 residues in the CDR3. The CDR3 loop reads CASSFGLHYGYTF. CDR3 bases: TGTGCCAGCAGTTTTGGGCTTCACTATGGCTACACCTTC.

The chain is built from TRBV28 and TRBJ2-1, with D maybe TRBD1 (5 bases). CDR1 MDHEN and CDR2 SYDVKM come from the germline V gene. This CDR3 is 15 amino acids long. V shed 2 bases and J shed 2 bases, with 10 bases lying between them. CDR3 amino acids: CASSLRQGPYNEQFF. For the CDR3, the DNA is TGTGCCAGCAGTTTACGGCAGGGTCCCTACAATGAGCAGTTCTTC. The full variable domain, with the rest looked up from reference TRBV28 and TRBJ2-1, is DVKVTQSSRYLVKRTGEKVFLECVQDMDHENMFWYRQDPGLGLRLIYFSYDVKMKEKGDIPEGYSVSREKKERFSLILESASTNQTSMYLCASSLRQGPYNEQFFGPGTRLTVL.

This sequence joins TRBV19 and TRBJ1-2; D gene unclear. Germline V gene lookup returns CDR1 LNHDA and CDR2 SQIVND (reference sequence). The CDR3 is 16 amino acids. Trimming left V 7 bases short and J 6 bases short, with 24 bases between. The CDR3 sequence is CASTKYGGLGPNGYTF. DNA of the CDR3: TGTGCCAGTACCAAGTATGGTGGCCTAGGCCCTAATGGCTACACCTTC.

A word on this clone: The sample contains more than one DNA sequence encoding this CDR3. The V call is TRBV7-2, the J call TRBJ1-2; 7 bases align to TRBD1. The CDR3 has 13 amino acids. The germline CDR1 and CDR2 sequences are SGHTA and FQGNSA. V lost 1 base to trimming and J lost 8 bases; unmatched junction nucleotides: 4. In nucleotides, the CDR3 is TGTGCCAGCAGCTTAGGCCAGGGGGACGGCTACACCTTC. This sequence encodes CASSLGQGDGYTF.

The rearrangement links TRBV7-2 to TRBJ2-3; D gene unclear. V lost 3 bases and J 2 bases, leaving 12 bases between the germline ends. Germline CDR1 reads SGHTA; CDR2 reads FQGNSA. The CDR3 totals 15 residues. This CDR3 is CASSFRAKVTDTQYF. CDR3 in DNA: TGTGCCAGCAGCTTTAGGGCGAAAGTCACAGATACGCAGTATTTT.

V and J are TRBV4-1 and TRBJ2-2, with D tentatively TRBD2 (6 bases). Germline assignment: CDR1 MGHRA and CDR2 YSYEKL. V shed 3 bases and J shed 2 bases, with 10 bases lying between them. This CDR3 region has 15 residues. CDR3 coding DNA: TGCGCCAGCAGCCAGGAGGGGCTTAACACCGGGGAGCTGTTTTTT. As protein: CASSQEGLNTGELFF.

Concerning this clone itself: Within the sample, other DNA sequences also encode this same CDR3. The V call is TRBV7-2, the J call TRBJ2-5; TRBD1 matches at 7 bases. The length of the CDR3 is 14 residues. V lost 3 bases to trimming and J lost 5 bases; unmatched junction nucleotides: 6. The germline V gene encodes CDR1 SGHTA and CDR2 FQGNSA. The CDR3 sequence: CASSFSRGGETQYF. The DNA of the CDR3 is TGTGCCAGCAGCTTCTCCCGAGGGGGCGAGACCCAGTACTTC.

CDR3: CASSAPTDTQYF. The CDR3 coding sequence is TGTGCCAGCTCTGCCCCGACAGATACGCAGTATTTT. This rearrangement joins TRBV6-1 to TRBJ2-3; D is uncertain. The CDR3 length is 12 residues. In germline, CDR1 is MNHNS, CDR2 SASEGT. Trimming stripped 8 bases from V and 3 bases from J, with 9 bases between.

This chain links TRBV2 with TRBJ2-5; D is ambiguous. The V end was cut by 3 bases, the J end by 5 bases, with 7 bases between. This CDR3 is 12 amino acids long. Looked up from germline, CDR1 is SNHLY and CDR2 is FYNNEI. In nucleotides, the CDR3 is TGTGCCAGCAGTGATCCCGGGGAGACCCAGTACTTC. Amino acid sequence: CASSDPGETQYF.

This sequence joins TRBV29-1 and TRBJ1-1, with D tentatively TRBD1 (6 bases). The CDR3 loop spans 15 amino acids. V was clipped by 6 bases and J by 1 base, with 18 bases between them. CDR1 is SQVTM and CDR2 is ANQGSEA in the germline V gene. CDR3 loop: CSVPLQGLSNTEAFF. As DNA, the CDR3 is TGCAGCGTCCCCCTACAGGGACTATCGAACACTGAAGCTTTCTTT.

V and J are TRBV4-1 and TRBJ1-1; D gene unclear. This CDR3 region has 15 residues. Trimming removed 1 base at V and 0 bases at J, with 9 bases between. Germline assignment: CDR1 MGHRA and CDR2 YSYEKL. The CDR3, as DNA: TGCGCCAGCAGCCAAGCTGTGAACATGAACACTGAAGCTTTCTTT. Its translation: CASSQAVNMNTEAFF.

The chain has TRBV5-1 and TRBJ2-5; 9 nucleotides agree with TRBD2. Per the germline V gene, CDR1 is SGHRS and CDR2 is YFSETQ. The V gene end was trimmed by 0 bases and the J gene end by 9 bases; junction bases not matched to a gene: 9. This CDR3 spans 15 amino acids. This chain's CDR3 is CASSLDAGGPEAQYF. For the CDR3, the DNA is TGCGCCAGCAGCTTGGACGCGGGAGGGCCTGAGGCCCAGTACTTC.

V is TRBV18 and J is TRBJ2-7, with D perhaps TRBD2 (5 bases). The CDR3 extends over 14 amino acids. V gave up 6 bases and J gave up 4 bases, with 16 bases separating them. Germline CDR1 reads KGHSH; CDR2 reads LQKENI. The CDR3 is CASSSERHYYEQYF. The CDR3 DNA is TGTGCCAGCTCTTCAGAGCGGCACTATTACGAGCAGTACTTC. Using reference TRBV18 and TRBJ2-7 for the parts outside the CDR3, the full variable domain is NAGVMQNPRHLVRRRGQEARLRCSPMKGHSHVYWYRQLPEEGLKFMVYLQKENIIDESGMPKERFSAEFPKEGPSILRIQQVVRGDSAAYFCASSSERHYYEQYFGPGTRLTVT.

The gene calls are TRBV27 and TRBJ2-7; TRBD2 matches 15 bases. With V trimmed by 0 bases and J by 6 bases, 9 bases remained unmatched. Germline V lookup: CDR1 MNHEY, CDR2 SMNVEV (reference sequence). This CDR3 spans 18 amino acids. The CDR3 bases are TGTGCCAGCAGTTTATCTTTCAAAGGACTAGCGGGAGGGGGCGAGCAGTACTTC. Residues: CASSLSFKGLAGGGEQYF.

The chain couples TRBV4-1 to TRBJ2-1, with 12 nucleotides matching TRBD2. Germline assignment: CDR1 MGHRA and CDR2 YSYEKL. The CDR3 spans 18 residues. V dropped 1 base and J dropped 3; count of bases not matched to a gene: 7. This CDR3 is CASSQALAGGPLYNEQFF. The CDR3 nucleotides read TGCGCCAGCAGCCAAGCTCTAGCGGGAGGGCCGCTCTACAATGAGCAGTTCTTC.